Listed below are T cell receptor beta chains from one sample, sequenced in a study of monozygotic twins with inflammatory bowel disease. From its re-call of the 5' RACE reads, TCRdb lists each CDR3 protein once, without DNA. The sample includes 200,000 to 250,000 distinct CDR3 sequences. The material sequenced was blood. Receptor source: a human donor with ulcerative colitis or Crohn's disease, or a healthy co-twin of an affected twin (not recorded which). CDR3s include the opening cysteine and the closing phenylalanine or tryptophan.

j_gene: TRBJ2-3
v_gene: TRBV18
CDR3aa: CASSPSYTAPRDTQYF

j_gene: TRBJ1-2
v_gene: TRBV19
CDR3aa: CASTPTRRPLGYLGDYTF

j_gene: TRBJ2-5
v_gene: TRBV7-9
CDR3aa: CASSLAGAGEEAQYF

j_gene: TRBJ1-1
v_gene: TRBV5-1
CDR3aa: CASSLNGHTEAFF

j_gene: TRBJ2-1
v_gene: TRBV2
CDR3aa: CASRRVPNYNEQFF

j_gene: TRBJ2-7
v_gene: TRBV12-3/TRBV12-4
CDR3aa: CASSLVQLEQYF

j_gene: TRBJ2-5
v_gene: TRBV12-3/TRBV12-4
CDR3aa: CASSSNTGGETQYF

j_gene: TRBJ1-6
v_gene: TRBV20-1
CDR3aa: CSATQGNSYNSPLHF

j_gene: TRBJ1-4
v_gene: TRBV4-2
CDR3aa: CASSQDRSGEKLFF

j_gene: TRBJ1-4
v_gene: TRBV20-1
CDR3aa: CSASGTDEKLFF

j_gene: TRBJ1-1
v_gene: TRBV5-1
CDR3aa: CASSLGPSMNTEAFF

j_gene: TRBJ2-3
v_gene: TRBV7-9
CDR3aa: CASGSGSTDTQYF

j_gene: TRBJ2-3
v_gene: TRBV3-1
CDR3aa: CASSPPQMWDMQYF

j_gene: TRBJ2-3
v_gene: TRBV4-1
CDR3aa: CASSHDGGWGDTQYF

j_gene: TRBJ1-6
v_gene: TRBV6-5
CDR3aa: CASSYSRRGNSPLHF

j_gene: TRBJ2-7
v_gene: TRBV18
CDR3aa: CASSPDRFFGGSEQYF

j_gene: TRBJ1-5
v_gene: TRBV7-8
CDR3aa: CASSLAGERSPQHF

j_gene: TRBJ1-1
v_gene: TRBV6-2/TRBV6-3
CDR3aa: CASIPPGVTEAFF

j_gene: TRBJ2-3
v_gene: TRBV5-1
CDR3aa: CASSLEHFTDTQYF

j_gene: TRBJ2-3
v_gene: TRBV4-1
CDR3aa: CASTPMGRQGTDTQYF

j_gene: TRBJ2-2
v_gene: TRBV6-5
CDR3aa: CASSYGRQIPNTGELFF

j_gene: TRBJ2-1
v_gene: TRBV6-5
CDR3aa: CASILSGQVYNEQFF

j_gene: TRBJ2-5
v_gene: TRBV7-7
CDR3aa: CASSPGGTGKETQHF

j_gene: TRBJ1-5
v_gene: TRBV3-1
CDR3aa: CASSPNRVWDRNYSNQPQHF

j_gene: TRBJ2-1
v_gene: TRBV19
CDR3aa: CAGSQQSYNEQFF

j_gene: TRBJ1-2
v_gene: TRBV20-1
CDR3aa: CSARFRTGPNRDYGYTF

j_gene: TRBJ1-1
v_gene: TRBV15
CDR3aa: CATSRGGQGLEAFF

j_gene: TRBJ2-1
v_gene: TRBV5-6
CDR3aa: CASSVPGQPYNEQFF

j_gene: TRBJ1-5
v_gene: TRBV12-3/TRBV12-4
CDR3aa: CASSPRQGGNQPQHF

j_gene: TRBJ2-7
v_gene: TRBV4-1
CDR3aa: CASSPGDSDEQYF

j_gene: TRBJ2-7
v_gene: TRBV6-5
CDR3aa: CASSYFTGYEQYF

j_gene: TRBJ2-7
v_gene: TRBV4-1
CDR3aa: CASSQDWGSDEQYF

j_gene: TRBJ1-1
v_gene: TRBV4-1
CDR3aa: CASSQGGGGYTEAFF

j_gene: TRBJ1-5
v_gene: TRBV6-1
CDR3aa: CASSPHHSNQPQHF

j_gene: TRBJ1-1
v_gene: TRBV4-2
CDR3aa: CASSQAVAPGEAFF

j_gene: TRBJ2-1
v_gene: TRBV5-6
CDR3aa: CASSSLPSGYNEQFF

j_gene: TRBJ2-3
v_gene: TRBV6-6
CDR3aa: CASRDGTSIDTQYF

j_gene: TRBJ2-1
v_gene: TRBV25-1
CDR3aa: CASSEWTTYNEQFF

j_gene: TRBJ2-7
v_gene: TRBV18
CDR3aa: CASSGLAGTYEQYF

j_gene: TRBJ1-2
v_gene: TRBV18
CDR3aa: CASSPPTRVNNYGYTF

j_gene: TRBJ1-1
v_gene: TRBV7-2
CDR3aa: CASSLRALNTEAFF

j_gene: TRBJ2-5
v_gene: TRBV19
CDR3aa: CASSIIPSAGLETQYF

j_gene: TRBJ1-2
v_gene: TRBV5-1
CDR3aa: CASSYGTGSNYGYTF

j_gene: TRBJ1-2
v_gene: TRBV4-1
CDR3aa: CASSQSTVRNYGYTF

j_gene: TRBJ2-1
v_gene: TRBV19
CDR3aa: CASRAPGLYYNEQFF

j_gene: TRBJ2-7
v_gene: TRBV7-8
CDR3aa: CASTEKGQGQTYEQYF

j_gene: TRBJ2-2
v_gene: TRBV9
CDR3aa: CASSAGLAGSGELFF

j_gene: TRBJ2-3
v_gene: TRBV29-1
CDR3aa: CSGRKSDTQYF

j_gene: TRBJ2-5
v_gene: TRBV3-1
CDR3aa: CASSSGGKETQYF

j_gene: TRBJ1-2
v_gene: TRBV7-9
CDR3aa: CASSSPRTGDYGYTF

j_gene: TRBJ2-3
v_gene: TRBV5-1
CDR3aa: CASSPGQGTDTQYF

j_gene: TRBJ1-1
v_gene: TRBV6-1
CDR3aa: CASSEVRTATEAFF